This T cell receptor beta chain was sequenced for a study of shared clonotypes between healthy human individuals. The CDR3 runs to 22 residues. Germline loops: CDR1 LNHNV, CDR2 YYDKDF (reference sequence). Trimming left V 0 bases short and J 7 bases short, with 34 bases between. Clones were sequenced by immunoSEQ multiplex PCR, and TCRdb holds only the in-frame ones, with some missing. Found here are about 2.1 million clones, under 95% of them singletons; the top ten hold roughly 1.8%. In the naive CD8 group, cells lacked CD45RO and were positively selected for CCR7, so terminally differentiated effector memory CD45RA+ cells were left out.

V usage is TRBV15 and J usage is TRBJ2-1; tentatively, D is TRBD2 (5 bases). This sequence was found in a man aged 18 to 30 in good health. Some clones in this sample may be carry-over from other donors' samples. Specimen: naive CD8+ T cells from PBMCs. The CDR3 spells CATSRDHPGLAQLGFRTNEQFF. CDR3 in DNA: TGTGCCACCAGCAGAGACCACCCCGGGCTAGCTCAGTTGGGATTCCGTACGAATGAGCAGTTCTTC.